A single sample is the source of the 27 T cell receptor beta chains below, sequenced in a study of Graves' ophthalmopathy and Graves' hyperthyroidism listed by TCRdb under 2018. Sequenced using an Illumina HiSeq 2000. For repertoire sequencing, TCR beta CDR3 regions were amplified from RNA transcripts. The first round was an RT-PCR using HTBI primers with the Qiagen OneStep RT-PCR kit, and this first round was followed by a second-round multiplex PCR, then size selection and purification. Clones were called with MiXCR by TCRdb after fastp trimmed the public reads at Q25, and only in-frame beta chains were retained. Here each entry gathers all rows of one CDR3 protein and keeps the most common genes and DNA. The sample table shows 500,000 to 800,000 distinct CDR3 sequences, and about two fifths are seen once. Roughly 3% of the sample rests with the top ten. Sequenced: peripheral blood. These receptors were taken from an adult man with Graves' ophthalmopathy.

This clonotype was seen at least ten times. CDR3 loop: CASSQRTGGAFLNTEAFF. The CDR3 DNA is TGCGCCAGCAGCCAGAGGACAGGGGGCGCGTTTTTGAACACTGAAGCTTTCTTT. The V and J genes are TRBV5-1 and TRBJ1-1; 11 positions match TRBD1. CDR3 size: 18 residues. The germline CDR1 and CDR2 sequences are SGHRS and YFSETQ. V lost 4 bases, J lost 0 bases, and 11 bases stayed unmatched.

This clonotype appeared many times. The genes are TRBV2 and TRBJ1-1, with 8 bases identical to TRBD1. The CDR3 loop spans 14 amino acids. V lost 6 bases, J lost 0 bases, and 3 bases stayed unmatched. Per the germline V gene, CDR1 is SNHLY and CDR2 is FYNNEI. CDR3 loop: CASSGDRLNTEAFF. Here the CDR3 DNA reads TGTGCCAGCAGCGGGGACAGGTTGAACACTGAAGCTTTCTTT.

This chain uses TRBV14 with TRBJ1-1; maybe TRBD1 (5 bases). Germline V gene data show CDR1 as SGHDN and CDR2 as FVKESK. Trimming shortened V by 1 base and J by 0 bases, and 9 bases separated the two germline ends. CDR3 length: 15 residues. The CDR3 sequence: CASSQVEGLNTEAFF. The CDR3 region has the DNA TGTGCCAGCAGCCAAGTCGAGGGGCTGAACACTGAAGCTTTCTTT.

This clonotype was observed a few times. The V gene is TRBV7-9, the J gene TRBJ2-7; the D gene is possibly TRBD1 (6 bases). V lost 5 bases and J 3 bases, leaving 20 bases between the germline ends. There are 16 residues in the CDR3. Germline V CDR1 and CDR2: SEHNR, FQNEAQ (reference sequence). The CDR3 loop reads CASSTSFGTLNYEQYF. In DNA form, the CDR3 reads TGTGCCAGCAGCACCTCCTTCGGGACATTAAACTACGAGCAGTACTTC.

The V and J genes are TRBV7-3 and TRBJ2-5; 7 bases are shared with TRBD1. Germline CDR1 is SGHTA and CDR2 is FQGTGA. The CDR3 totals 16 residues. The V gene end was trimmed by 5 bases and the J gene end by 4 bases; junction bases not matched to a gene: 13. The DNA for the CDR3 is TGTGCCAGCAGCACGGGACAGCCCGTCGGCACAGAGACCCAGTACTTC. Translation gives CASSTGQPVGTETQYF.

This clonotype appeared a single time. The rearrangement uses TRBV10-3 and TRBJ2-7, with D perhaps TRBD1 or TRBD2 (5 bases each). Germline V gene data show CDR1 as ENHRY and CDR2 as SYGVKD. The CDR3 runs 14 residues. Trimming cost V 7 bases and J 6 bases, with 19 bases left between them. CDR3 protein: CAINGQGPRGEQYF. CDR3 nucleotides: TGTGCCATCAATGGGCAGGGACCTCGAGGCGAGCAGTACTTC.

This clonotype was observed once. This could be a read error, since a much larger clone is one nucleotide away. J is TRBJ1-6 and V is TRBV10-3; no clear D. Trimming shortened V by 4 bases and J by 6 bases, and 7 bases separated the two germline ends. Germline V gene data show CDR1 as ENHRY and CDR2 as SYGVKD. This CDR3 comprises 13 residues. The DNA of the CDR3 is TGTGCCATCAGTGCCGCCAGTAATTCACCCCTCCACTTT. Its translation is CAISAASNSPLHF.

This clonotype was observed a few times. This rearrangement joins TRBV12-3 or TRBV12-4 to TRBJ2-7; 9 bases line up with TRBD1. The CDR3 runs 15 residues. J lost 4 bases, V lost 4 bases, and 8 bases had no gene match. The CDR3 here is CASSYSSDRGYEQYF. CDR3 in DNA: TGTGCCAGCAGTTACTCGAGTGACAGGGGGTACGAGCAGTACTTC.

This clonotype has ten or more counts. The chain uses TRBV12-3 or TRBV12-4 and TRBJ1-4, with D possibly matching TRBD1 (6 bases). Trimming left V 3 bases short and J 11 bases short, with 13 bases between. This CDR3 spans 13 amino acids. As DNA, the CDR3 is TGTGCCAGCAGTTTGGGGCTTCAGGGGAAACTGTTTTTT. Translation: CASSLGLQGKLFF.

As concerns this clonotype: The junction departs from germline at one end; a sequencing error may be responsible. The gene calls are TRBV6-4 and TRBJ2-2; 11 positions match TRBD2. The CDR3 is 18 amino acids. Looked up from germline, CDR1 is MRHNA and CDR2 is SNTAGT. In DNA form, the CDR3 reads TGTGCCAGCAGTTACTCGCTAGCGGGGGGACCCAACACCGGGGAGCTGTTTTTT. Its translation is CASSYSLAGGPNTGELFF.

A remark on this clonotype: The conserved closing phenylalanine or tryptophan is absent in this CDR3, likely reflecting a read error. Because the CDR3's place on the DNA is in doubt, the DNA is left out and the CDR3 is given as listed by TCRdb. The V gene is TRBV20-1, the J gene TRBJ1-1. CDR1 and CDR2 (germline): DFQATT, SNEGSKA (reference sequence). The length of the CDR3 is 8 amino acids, counting both ends. CDR3 region: CSASGGSS.

This clonotype has at least ten counts. This chain joins TRBV19 and TRBJ2-7, with D possibly TRBD1 on 6 matching bases. The V and J ends lost 6 bases and 6 bases respectively, with 18 bases between them. CDR3 size: 14 residues. From germline, CDR1 is LNHDA and CDR2 SQIVND (reference sequence). Here the CDR3 reads CASSSDRRWGEQYF. The CDR3 DNA sequence: TGTGCCAGTAGCTCGGACAGACGGTGGGGCGAGCAGTACTTC.

Here the CDR3 DNA reads TGCGCCAGCAGCTCACAACCTCAGCGGGGCACAGATACGCAGTATTTT. Its translation is CASSSQPQRGTDTQYF. The chain recombines TRBV5-1 with TRBJ2-3, with D possibly TRBD2 on 6 matching bases. CDR3 length equals 16 residues. Germline V gene sequence: CDR1 SGHRS, CDR2 YFSETQ. The V and J ends lost 3 bases and 1 base respectively, with 15 bases between them.

This clonotype has at least ten counts. This chain joins TRBV6-5 and TRBJ1-2, with TRBD1 identical over 10 bases. Germline CDR1 MNHEY, CDR2 SVGAGI. This CDR3 spans 14 amino acids. With 5 bases clipped from V and 4 bases from J, the junction kept 4 bases outside the gene matches. This chain's CDR3 is CASSPGDRGYGYTF. The DNA for the CDR3 is TGTGCCAGCAGTCCCGGGGACAGGGGCTATGGCTACACCTTC.

The V and J genes are TRBV2 and TRBJ2-7, with a possible D match to TRBD1 (6 bases). The CDR3 runs to 14 residues. Germline loops: CDR1 SNHLY, CDR2 FYNNEI. The V and J ends lost 8 bases and 4 bases respectively, with 18 bases between them. The CDR3 nucleotides read TGTGCCAGCGGCCGAGTCCTGGGGGCTTACGAGCAGTACTTC. The encoded protein is CASGRVLGAYEQYF. Complete variable domain (other parts from reference TRBV2 and TRBJ2-7): EPEVTQTPSHQVTQMGQEVILRCVPISNHLYFYWYRQILGQKVEFLVSFYNNEISEKSEIFDDQFSVERPDGSNFTLKIRSTKLEDSAMYFCASGRVLGAYEQYFGPGTRLTVT.

This clonotype has ten or more counts. The rearrangement uses TRBV19 and TRBJ1-2; 9 bases are a match to TRBD1. Germline values: CDR1 LNHDA, CDR2 SQIVND (reference sequence). The CDR3 length is 14 residues. V was pared by 7 bases and J by 2 bases, with 5 bases of the junction left unmatched. The CDR3 spells CASTAGTGNYGYTF. CDR3 coding DNA: TGTGCCAGTACCGCCGGGACAGGGAACTATGGCTACACCTTC.

This clonotype was observed a handful of times. The chain uses TRBV20-1 and TRBJ2-7; 11 nucleotides line up with TRBD2. The V gene's germline CDR1 is DFQATT and CDR2 SNEGSKA (reference sequence). The length of the CDR3 is 13 residues. V shed 5 bases and J 3 bases; nucleotides not matched to a gene: 3. The CDR3 sequence is CSALSGRVYEQYF. The CDR3 nucleotides read TGCAGTGCTCTTAGCGGGAGGGTCTACGAGCAGTACTTC.

Note on this clonotype: This clone may be a read error of a much larger clone one base away. The conserved phenylalanine or tryptophan normally closing the CDR3 is absent here, so this likely arose from a read error. J is TRBJ2-7 and V is TRBV6-5; possible D gene TRBD1, 5 bases. Germline CDR1 reads MNHEY; CDR2 reads SVGAGI. Trimming left V 9 bases short and J 7 bases short, with 13 bases between. This CDR3 has 11 residues. CDR3 residues: CASWAGREQYL. In nucleotides, the CDR3 is TGTGCCAGTTGGGCAGGGCGGGAGCAGTACTTG.

The gene calls are TRBV7-2 and TRBJ1-3, with 12 positions matching TRBD1. Germline lookup yields CDR1 SGHTA and CDR2 FQGNSA. The trim removed 2 bases at V and 7 bases at J, leaving 9 bases unmatched. The CDR3 contains 17 residues. The CDR3 nucleotides are TGTGCCAGCAGCTTAACAGCGGGACAGGGGGCCGGGAACACCATATATTTT. Amino acid sequence: CASSLTAGQGAGNTIYF.

The chain employs TRBV11-1 and TRBJ1-6, with 7 bases identical to TRBD1. The CDR3 covers 16 residues. The germline V gene encodes CDR1 SGHAT and CDR2 FQDESV (reference sequence). Germline trimming cut 0 bases from V and 7 bases from J; bases unmatched to any gene: 6. CDR3 loop: CASSLASGTVNSPLHF. CDR3 bases: TGTGCCAGCAGCTTAGCTTCCGGGACAGTAAATTCACCCCTCCACTTT.

This clonotype was seen at least ten times. The chain links TRBV9 to TRBJ2-2; 7 bases match TRBD2. This CDR3 is built from 16 residues. Germline CDR1 SGDLS, CDR2 YYNGEE. With 4 bases clipped from V and 1 base from J, the junction kept 7 bases outside the gene matches. The CDR3 DNA reads TGTGCCAGCAGCCAAATAGCGGGCCTGAACACCGGGGAGCTGTTTTTT. This gives the protein CASSQIAGLNTGELFF.

There are many counts of this clonotype. The V call is TRBV20-1, the J call TRBJ1-6; D remains unclear. Germline V gene data show CDR1 as DFQATT and CDR2 as SNEGSKA (reference sequence). This CDR3 is 13 amino acids long. Trimming stripped 2 bases from V and 6 bases from J, with 8 bases between. In DNA form, the CDR3 reads TGCAGTGCTAGACCCGGGATTAATTCACCCCTCCACTTT. This translates into CSARPGINSPLHF.

V is TRBV10-3 and J is TRBJ1-5, with D unclear. The germline V and J ends were trimmed by 9 bases and 7 bases, with 19 bases remaining between them. Germline assignment: CDR1 ENHRY and CDR2 SYGVKD. The CDR3 totals 14 residues. CDR3 sequence (DNA): TGTGCCATAGCGGGAGAGGGCGACGAGCAGCCCCAGCATTTT. The encoded protein is CAIAGEGDEQPQHF.

This clonotype was detected many times. V is TRBV11-2 and J is TRBJ2-2, with D unresolved. Per germline, CDR1 SGHAT and CDR2 FQNNGV. This CDR3 spans 15 amino acids. Trimming removed 1 base at V and 0 bases at J, with 6 bases between. CDR3 sequence: CASSLGHANTGELFF. The CDR3, as DNA: TGTGCCAGCAGCTTAGGACATGCGAACACCGGGGAGCTGTTTTTT.

This clonotype came up many times. V usage is TRBV7-8 and J usage is TRBJ1-1; 11 positions agree with TRBD1. From germline, CDR1 is SGHVS and CDR2 FQNEAQ. This CDR3 contains 15 residues. The V segment lost 2 bases and the J segment 4 bases; nucleotides outside the gene matches: 3. CDR3 residues: CASSLRGQGGTEAFF. Here the CDR3 DNA reads TGTGCCAGCAGCTTAAGGGGACAGGGGGGCACTGAAGCTTTCTTT.

This clonotype was counted only a few times. The chain carries TRBV30 and TRBJ2-5; D gene unclear. The V and J ends lost 2 bases and 4 bases respectively, with 5 bases between them. The CDR3 is 11 amino acids. Germline loops: CDR1 GTSNPN, CDR2 SVGIG (reference sequence). The DNA of the CDR3 is TGTGCCTGGAGTAACGGAGAGACCCAGTACTTC. The encoded protein is CAWSNGETQYF.

V and J are TRBV10-3 and TRBJ2-7, with 8 nucleotides matching TRBD1. The CDR3 runs to 16 residues. From germline, CDR1 is ENHRY and CDR2 SYGVKD. Losses at the gene ends were 3 bases for V and 7 bases for J; bases not matched to a gene: 14. The CDR3 bases are TGTGCCATCAGTGACCCTCGGGACAGGCGCTCCGGGGAGCAGTACTTC. Its translation is CAISDPRDRRSGEQYF.